This T cell receptor beta chain was identified in a study of T cells in localized non-small cell lung cancer. Points from the study as a whole: The appearance of a median roughly 56 of the top 100 tumor clones was seen in adjacent lung. It was uninvolved adjacent lung that showed the highest T cell clonality, exceeding tumor.

Germline loops: CDR1 LNHNV, CDR2 YYDKDF (reference sequence). V shed 3 bases and J shed 0 bases, with 9 bases lying between them. This CDR3 comprises 15 residues. Comments on this clone: The antigen is unknown.

Libraries were prepared by immunoSEQ multiplex PCR; TCRdb keeps only in-frame clonotypes and omits some of them. Of roughly 77,000 clones detected, 88% appear once; the ten largest clones hold more than 20%. The TCR comes from a woman aged 35-70 years with stage I squamous cell lung carcinoma. This chain links TRBV15 with TRBJ1-3; D possibly corresponds to TRBD1 (5 bases). This specimen consisted of peripheral blood, obtained before any cancer treatment. The CDR3 nucleotides are TGTGCCACCAGCAGCGGACACCCCTCTGGAAACACCATATATTTT. This encodes CATSSGHPSGNTIYF.